Sequencing of this TCR beta chain was carried out in a study of tumor and adjacent non-tumor tissue in lung cancer. Study-level background: Histology: about a dozen adenocarcinoma, a couple of squamous cell carcinoma, 1 small cell lung cancer. The patients, 9 to 11 men and 5 women, were about 30 to 85 with stage I to III disease.

A modified ARM-PCR protocol with three rounds of nested PCR amplified TCRbeta. TCRdb reprocessed the multiplex PCR reads via MiXCR and lists one record per CDR3 protein. This sample yields about 90,000 distinct CDR3 sequences, of which 65% to 80% are seen a single time; 21% belongs to the top ten. The template was RNA from unsorted bulk tissue. Distant lung tissue was collected more than 3 cm away from the tumor edge. In the case of this clonotype: The antigen is undetermined. A junction end diverges from the germline sequence, so it may reflect a read error.

Study-wide results and caveats: TCR diversity was significantly greater in tumor than normal lung tissue.

The CDR3 is 14 amino acids. Germline V gene lookup returns CDR1 SGHDT and CDR2 YYEEEE. The chain is built from TRBV5-6 and TRBJ2-2; D is possibly TRBD1 or TRBD2 (7 bases each). Sequenced input: distant non-tumor lung tissue. The clonotype comes from a woman aged 45-65 years with non-small cell lung cancer. This CDR3 reads CASSPAGGAGKLFF. DNA of the CDR3: TGTGCCAGCAGCCCCGCAGGGGGGGCCGGGAAGCTGTTTTTT.